A selection of T cell receptor beta chains follows, all from one sample in a study of blood T cell repertoires in COVID-19. Assay: immunoSEQ multiplex PCR; the TCRdb copy retains only in-frame clones and omits some. The sample holds about 220,000 clones; approximately 88% are singletons and the top ten take around 2.6%. Specimen: PBMCs or T cells enriched from blood (not recorded which). All receptors derive from a woman under 40 with acute COVID-19. CDR3s include the opening cysteine and the closing phenylalanine or tryptophan. D genes are given only for firm matches. A clone size is listed for some rows: how often the clone was seen (once, few, many), or a class if it is expanded.

>TRBV10-3|TRBJ2-5|-|TRBD2
CAISLAGEETQYF
TGTGCCATCAGCCTAGCGGGGGAAGAGACCCAGTACTTC
>TRBV4-1|TRBJ2-2|-|-
CASSLVHEGGTGELFF
TGCGCCAGCAGCTTAGTACACGAGGGCGGCACCGGGGAGCTGTTTTTT
>TRBV4-1|TRBJ2-7|-|TRBD2
CASPGQAGGSAYEQYF
TGCGCCAGCCCCGGACAAGCGGGGGGGTCCGCCTACGAGCAGTACTTC
>TRBV10-3|TRBJ1-4|-|TRBD1
CAISEEATGTVEKLFF
TGTGCCATCAGTGAGGAGGCGACAGGGACGGTTGAAAAACTGTTTTTT
>TRBV7-9|TRBJ1-6|few|TRBD1
CASRRTGSYNSPLHF
TGTGCCAGCAGACGGACAGGGTCCTATAATTCACCCCTCCACTTT
>TRBV5-1|TRBJ1-4|-|TRBD1
CASSSLGQGGEKLFF
TGCGCCAGCAGCTCGCTTGGACAGGGGGGTGAAAAACTGTTTTTT
>TRBV10-3|TRBJ2-5|-|TRBD1
CAIRKADRGETQYF
TGTGCCATCAGAAAGGCGGACAGGGGGGAGACCCAGTACTTC
>TRBV7-9|TRBJ2-3|-|TRBD2
CASSLESGATDTQYF
TGTGCCAGCAGCTTAGAGAGCGGGGCCACAGATACGCAGTATTTT
>TRBV4-3|TRBJ1-4|-|-
CASSQDRMREGWEKLFF
TGCGCCAGCAGCCAAGATCGGATGAGGGAGGGTTGGGAAAAACTGTTTTTT
>TRBV4-3|TRBJ2-7|-|-
CASSQDRGLGYEQYF
TGCGCCAGCAGCCAAGATCGGGGACTGGGCTACGAGCAGTACTTC
>TRBV6-5|TRBJ2-5|few|-
CASIEGSPQETQYF
TGTGCCAGCATAGAGGGCTCCCCCCAAGAGACCCAGTACTTC
>TRBV10-3|TRBJ1-1|-|TRBD1
CAIKRQGSTEAFF
TGTGCCATCAAACGACAGGGTAGCACTGAAGCTTTCTTT
>TRBV19|TRBJ1-1|-|-
CASSIAGVAFF
TGTGCCAGTAGTATCGCCGGAGTAGCTTTCTTT
>TRBV3-1/TRBV3-2|TRBJ2-7|-|-
CASSQRLGGEQYF
TGTGCCAGCAGCCAGAGGCTGGGGGGTGAGCAGTACTTC
>TRBV5-4|TRBJ1-1|-|-
CASSLGQAWNTEAFF
TGTGCCAGCAGCTTGGGCCAGGCATGGAACACTGAAGCTTTCTTT
>TRBV3-1/TRBV3-2|TRBJ1-2|-|TRBD1
CASSQDTSGGHGYTF
TGTGCCAGCAGCCAAGACACCTCAGGGGGACATGGCTACACCTTC
>TRBV5-1|TRBJ2-7|few|-
CASSQRGSLYEQYF
TGCGCCAGCAGCCAGAGGGGGTCTCTCTACGAGCAGTACTTC
>TRBV4-3|TRBJ2-2|-|-
CASTQGPNTGELFF
TGCGCCAGTACACAGGGTCCGAACACCGGGGAGCTGTTTTTT
>TRBV4-1|TRBJ1-1|-|TRBD1
CASSQLLIGQGNTEAFF
TGCGCCAGCAGCCAACTACTGATTGGACAGGGTAACACTGAAGCTTTCTTT
>TRBV19|TRBJ2-7|-|TRBD1
CASSMRDRDLEQYF
TGTGCCAGTAGTATGAGGGACAGGGATCTCGAGCAGTACTTC
>TRBV18|TRBJ1-4|-|-
CASSLASGYEKLFF
TGTGCCAGCTCACTTGCTTCGGGTTATGAAAAACTGTTTTTT
>TRBV7-8|TRBJ1-4|-|-
CASSFDSSNEKLFF
TGTGCCAGCAGCTTTGACAGTAGTAATGAAAAACTGTTTTTT
>TRBV29-1|TRBJ1-2|-|-
CSVGDSPTRGYTF
TGCAGCGTAGGGGACTCCCCGACGCGGGGCTACACCTTC
>TRBV27|TRBJ1-5|-|TRBD1
CASSSTLRQGDQPQHF
TGTGCCAGCAGTTCTACATTAAGACAGGGTGATCAGCCCCAGCATTTT
>TRBV28|TRBJ1-2|-|TRBD1
CASSSPGGDYGYTF
TGTGCCAGCAGTTCCCCAGGGGGCGACTATGGCTACACCTTC
>TRBV7-9|TRBJ2-7|-|-
CASSRGTEPYEQYF
TGTGCCAGCAGCCGCGGGACAGAACCTTACGAGCAGTACTTC
>TRBV29-1|TRBJ1-2|-|-
CSVAGGANYGYTF
TGCAGCGTTGCCGGGGGAGCTAACTATGGCTACACCTTC
>TRBV6-5|TRBJ1-6|-|-
CASSLDSPYSPLHF
TGTGCCAGCAGTCTAGACAGTCCCTATTCACCCCTCCACTTT
>TRBV7-2|TRBJ1-1|-|-
CASSLSGGSEAFF
TGTGCCAGCAGCTTAAGTGGGGGGTCTGAAGCTTTCTTT
>TRBV29-1|TRBJ1-4|-|-
CSVLTESNEKLFF
TGCAGCGTCTTGACAGAATCTAATGAAAAACTGTTTTTT
>TRBV14|TRBJ2-3|-|TRBD1
CASSRTGQGAEDTQYF
TGTGCCAGCAGCCGAACGGGACAGGGGGCCGAAGATACGCAGTATTTT
>TRBV5-4|TRBJ2-5|once|-
CASSRSQASWETQYF
TGTGCCAGCAGCCGGTCACAGGCCTCGTGGGAGACCCAGTACTTC
>TRBV19|TRBJ1-1|-|TRBD1
CASRDRDPTEAFF
TGTGCCAGTAGAGACAGGGACCCCACTGAAGCTTTCTTT
>TRBV6-6|TRBJ2-3|-|TRBD2
CASSLTSGGPFGDTQYF
TGTGCCAGCAGTCTGACTAGCGGGGGGCCATTCGGGGATACGCAGTATTTT
>TRBV4-1|TRBJ2-1|once|TRBD2
CASRRRTSGVSSYNEQFF
TGCGCCAGCAGGCGGAGGACTAGCGGGGTGAGCTCCTACAATGAGCAGTTCTTC
>TRBV12-3/TRBV12-4|TRBJ1-2|-|-
CASRQDRDYGYTF
TGTGCCAGCAGGCAAGACAGAGACTATGGCTACACCTTC
>TRBV3-1/TRBV3-2|TRBJ2-7|-|-
CASSQGPGSEQYF
TGTGCCAGCAGCCAAGGGCCAGGGTCCGAGCAGTACTTC
>TRBV5-6|TRBJ1-1|-|-
CASSSADSHRTEAFF
TGTGCCAGCAGCTCCGCGGACAGTCATCGAACTGAAGCTTTCTTT
>TRBV5-4|TRBJ2-7|once|-
CASSIRGYTYEQYF
TGTGCCAGCAGCATCAGGGGATACACCTACGAGCAGTACTTC
>TRBV11-2|TRBJ1-4|-|-
CASSFGINEKLFF
TGTGCCAGCAGCTTCGGGATTAATGAAAAACTGTTTTTT
>TRBV5-1|TRBJ1-1|-|TRBD1
CASSWGTGGDRYTEAFF
TGCGCCAGCAGCTGGGGGACAGGGGGCGATAGGTACACTGAAGCTTTCTTT
>TRBV30|TRBJ2-1|-|TRBD1
CASRDRVEQRQFF
TGTGCCTCCCGGGACAGGGTGGAGCAAAGGCAGTTCTTC
>TRBV20-1|TRBJ1-4|-|-
CSASGRAITNEKLFF
TGCAGTGCTAGTGGGAGGGCTATAACTAATGAAAAACTGTTTTTT
>TRBV30|TRBJ1-2|-|TRBD1
CAWETGQGAGYTF
TGTGCCTGGGAGACCGGACAGGGTGCTGGCTACACCTTC
>TRBV12-3/TRBV12-4|TRBJ2-2|-|-
CASSPTGTGELFF
TGTGCCAGCAGTCCGACAGGCACCGGGGAGCTGTTTTTT
>TRBV13|TRBJ1-4|-|-
CASSSGQSTNEKLFF
TGTGCCAGCAGCAGCGGACAGTCAACTAATGAAAAACTGTTTTTT
>TRBV27|TRBJ1-1|-|-
CASSPEGRGTEAFF
TGTGCCAGTTCACCCGAGGGTCGGGGCACTGAAGCTTTCTTT
>TRBV7-6|TRBJ2-3|-|TRBD1
CASSRTGDTQYF
TGTGCCAGCAGCCGGACAGGAGATACGCAGTATTTT
>TRBV15|TRBJ2-1|-|-
CATSRGLASRSSYNEQFF
TGTGCCACCAGCAGAGGCCTAGCTTCCAGAAGCTCCTACAATGAGCAGTTCTTC
>TRBV19|TRBJ1-3|-|TRBD1
CASRQGQSGNTIYF
TGTGCCAGTAGGCAGGGACAGTCTGGAAACACCATATATTTT
>TRBV7-9|TRBJ1-1|-|-
CASSSYSAEAFF
TGTGCCAGCAGCTCCTACTCTGCTGAAGCTTTCTTT
>TRBV3-1/TRBV3-2|TRBJ2-3|-|-
CASSQDLAADTQYF
TGTGCCAGCAGCCAAGATTTAGCGGCAGATACGCAGTATTTT
>TRBV4-3|TRBJ1-3|-|-
CASSQDTSSGNTIYF
TGCGCCAGCAGCCAAGATACCAGCTCTGGAAACACCATATATTTT
>TRBV19|TRBJ1-1|-|-
CASSIGWRGGTYGDTEAFF
TGTGCCAGTAGTATTGGCTGGAGGGGGGGAACCTATGGGGACACTGAAGCTTTCTTT
>TRBV10-2|TRBJ2-7|-|-
CASSDPRLPYEQYF
TGCGCCAGCAGTGATCCCCGACTACCCTACGAGCAGTACTTC
>TRBV7-2|TRBJ1-4|-|-
CASSLVPATNEKLFF
TGTGCCAGCAGCCTAGTCCCTGCAACTAATGAAAAACTGTTTTTT
>TRBV5-1|TRBJ1-1|-|-
CASSLAGQGMNTEAFF
TGCGCCAGCAGCTTGGCCGGTCAGGGTATGAACACTGAAGCTTTCTTT
>TRBV5-8|TRBJ2-3|-|TRBD1
CASSQGAEDTQYF
TGTGCCAGCAGCCAGGGGGCTGAAGATACGCAGTATTTT
>TRBV3-1/TRBV3-2|TRBJ2-2|once|TRBD1
CASSPTTGGYTGELFF
TGTGCCAGCAGCCCGACGACAGGGGGCTACACCGGGGAGCTGTTTTTT
>TRBV5-4|TRBJ1-6|-|-
CASSPEGGARSNSPLHF
TGTGCCAGCAGCCCGGAGGGGGGGGCGCGGAGTAATTCACCCCTCCACTTT